This TCR beta chain was profiled in a study of beta chain features in type 1 diabetes. Study summary: Sorted cells, 90 million to 120 million in number, were examined across all samples.

Isolated RNA was reverse transcribed in full, so expressed TCRB transcripts were sequenced. Assay: immunoSEQ multiplex PCR; the TCRdb copy retains only in-frame clones and omits some. The sample records hundreds of thousands of clones, around 14% being singletons. This clone was seen a few times. Sort purity for all populations was recorded as exceeding 98%. CDR3 length equals 13 residues. V gave up 5 bases and J gave up 7 bases, with 11 bases separating them. Looked up from germline, CDR1 is LNHDA and CDR2 is SQIVND (reference sequence). The rearrangement links TRBV19 to TRBJ1-4, with no clear D. This clonotype was sampled from a middle-aged woman in good health. The sample was naive CD4+ T cells from blood. The CDR3 DNA reads as TGTGCCAGTAGTCACCGCGGTCGTGAAAAACTGTTTTTT. Translation gives CASSHRGREKLFF.